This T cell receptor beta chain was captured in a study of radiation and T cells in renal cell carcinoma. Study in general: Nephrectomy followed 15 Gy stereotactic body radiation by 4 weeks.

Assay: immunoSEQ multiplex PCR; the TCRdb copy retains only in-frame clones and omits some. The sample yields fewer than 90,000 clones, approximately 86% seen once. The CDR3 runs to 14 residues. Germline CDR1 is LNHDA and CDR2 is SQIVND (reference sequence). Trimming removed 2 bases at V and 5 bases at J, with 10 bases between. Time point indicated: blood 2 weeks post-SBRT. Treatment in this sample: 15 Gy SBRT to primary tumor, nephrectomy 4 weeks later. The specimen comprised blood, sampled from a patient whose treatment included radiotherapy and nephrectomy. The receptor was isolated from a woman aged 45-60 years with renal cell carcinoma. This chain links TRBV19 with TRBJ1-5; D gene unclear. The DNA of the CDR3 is TGTGCCAGTAGTATAATCTACTCTCATCAGCCCCAGCATTTT. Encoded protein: CASSIIYSHQPQHF.